The 6 T cell receptor beta chains reported below all come from one sample, sequenced in a study of shared clonotypes between healthy human individuals. Assay used: immunoSEQ multiplex PCR; TCRdb lists only in-frame clones, some missing. In the table there are roughly 1 million clones, 70% to 80% of which are singletons. The sequenced material came from memory CD4+ T cells sorted from blood. Subset here: CD45RA-negative fraction. The receptors shown here come from a man aged 18-30 years in good health.

The chain has TRBV11-3 and TRBJ2-1; D remains unclear. Germline CDR1 reads SGHNT; CDR2 reads YENEEA. With 1 base removed from V and 5 bases from J, the gap between germline ends came to 9 bases. This CDR3 region has 14 residues. CDR3 coding DNA: TGTGCCAGCAGCTTAGCGGGCGCCAACAATGAGCAGTTCTTC. This sequence encodes CASSLAGANNEQFF.

The V call is TRBV5-1, the J call TRBJ1-5, with no clear D. Germline-derived CDR1 and CDR2 are SGHRS and YFSETQ. V was cut by 4 bases and J by 0 bases, with 8 bases left in between. The CDR3 sequence is 14 residues long. This CDR3 is CASSADPSNQPQHF. In DNA, the CDR3 is TGCGCCAGCAGCGCGGATCCTAGCAATCAGCCCCAGCATTTT.

V usage is TRBV6-5 and J usage is TRBJ2-5; possibly TRBD1 for D (5 bases). Germline V gene data show CDR1 as MNHEY and CDR2 as SVGAGI. V lost 0 bases to trimming and J lost 5 bases, with 10 bases between them. This CDR3 is 14 amino acids long. This chain's CDR3 is CASSYSWTTETQYF. In DNA form, the CDR3 reads TGTGCCAGCAGTTACTCGTGGACAACGGAGACCCAGTACTTC.

This sequence joins TRBV7-2 and TRBJ2-4; 7 bases are a match to TRBD2. V shed 4 bases and J 4 bases; nucleotides not matched to a gene: 7. Germline V gene sequence: CDR1 SGHTA, CDR2 FQGNSA. The CDR3 covers 15 residues. CDR3 DNA sequence: TGTGCCAGCAGCTCAGGCGGGAGTGGGAAAAACATTCAGTACTTC. It specifies CASSSGGSGKNIQYF.

CDR3 in amino acids: CASRLDGYGYTF. In DNA form, the CDR3 reads TGTGCCAGCAGATTGGACGGCTATGGCTACACCTTC. The gene calls are TRBV2 and TRBJ1-2; D remains unclear. V was trimmed by 6 bases and J by 4 bases, leaving 9 bases between them. This CDR3 spans 12 amino acids. The V gene's germline CDR1 is SNHLY and CDR2 FYNNEI.

This chain joins TRBV10-1 and TRBJ1-1; D uncertain. Germline values: CDR1 WNHNN, CDR2 SYGVQD (reference sequence). This CDR3 region has 13 residues. Trimming left V 5 bases short and J 0 bases short, with 7 bases between. CDR3: CASSISLNTEAFF. The CDR3 DNA reads as TGCGCCAGCAGTATCAGCTTGAACACTGAAGCTTTCTTT.